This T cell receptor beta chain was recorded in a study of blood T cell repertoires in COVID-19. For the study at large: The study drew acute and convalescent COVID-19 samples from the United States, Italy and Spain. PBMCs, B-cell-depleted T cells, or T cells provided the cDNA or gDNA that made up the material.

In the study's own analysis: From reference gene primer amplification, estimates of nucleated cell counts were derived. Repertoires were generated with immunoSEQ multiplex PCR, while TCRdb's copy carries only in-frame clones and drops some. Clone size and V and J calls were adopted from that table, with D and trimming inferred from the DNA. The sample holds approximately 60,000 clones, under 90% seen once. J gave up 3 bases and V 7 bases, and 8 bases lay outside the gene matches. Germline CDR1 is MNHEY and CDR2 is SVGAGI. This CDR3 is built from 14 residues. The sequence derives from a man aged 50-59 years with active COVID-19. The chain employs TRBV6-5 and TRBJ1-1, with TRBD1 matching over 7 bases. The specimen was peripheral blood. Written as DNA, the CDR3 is TGTGCCAGCATGGTAGGGGGCCAGTACACTGAAGCTTTCTTT. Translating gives CASMVGGQYTEAFF.